The rows below give T cell receptor beta chains drawn from one sample of a study of blood T cell repertoires in COVID-19. Only in-frame clones appear in the TCRdb table, and some are missing; sequencing was by immunoSEQ multiplex PCR. Of 380,000 or so clones listed, roughly 90% are singletons. The specimen sequenced was PBMCs or T cells enriched from blood (not recorded which). All receptors come from a woman in her twenties or thirties with acute COVID-19. Both conserved end residues are part of each CDR3. D genes are given only for firm matches. Clone size is not always given. Where it is, it says once, few, many or a class for expanded clones.

>.|TRBV24-1|.|TRBJ2-5
TGTGCCACCAGTGGTGGAGGGGTTGAGACCCAGTACTTC
CATSGGGVETQYF
>TRBD2|TRBV11-3|.|TRBJ2-3
TGTGCCAGCAGCCCAGCCGGACTAGCGGGGGGCACAGATACGCAGTATTTT
CASSPAGLAGGTDTQYF
>TRBD2|TRBV19|.|TRBJ2-5
TGTGCCAGTAGTATAGCGGTCGGAATAGCGGGGACAAGCCAAGAGACCCAGTACTTC
CASSIAVGIAGTSQETQYF
>.|TRBV7-9|.|TRBJ1-3
TGTGCCAGCAGCCTTACAGGGAGCTCTGGAAACACCATATATTTT
CASSLTGSSGNTIYF
>.|TRBV1|.|TRBJ1-5
TGCACCAGCAGCCTTTTTAACGGTGCTCATAGCAATCAGCCCCAGCATTTT
CTSSLFNGAHSNQPQHF
>.|TRBV3-1/TRBV3-2|.|TRBJ1-2
TGTGCCAGCAGCCAAAGACAGTCCCCTTTATATGGCTACACCTTC
CASSQRQSPLYGYTF
>.|TRBV7-9|.|TRBJ1-1
TGTGCCAGCAGCCCGCTATACAACACTGAAGCTTTCTTT
CASSPLYNTEAFF
>.|TRBV6-5|.|TRBJ2-5
TGTGCCAGCACCAGGGAAGAGACCCAGTACTTC
CASTREETQYF
>.|TRBV24-1|.|TRBJ1-4
TGTGCCACCAGTGAGCTAGGTGAAAAACTGTTTTTT
CATSELGEKLFF
>TRBD2|TRBV19|.|TRBJ2-7
TGTGCCAGCCGAAGCGGGGCCGAGCAGTACTTC
CASRSGAEQYF
>.|TRBV19|.|TRBJ2-7
TGTGCCAGTAGTGAACAGACAGGAACTGACGAGCAGTACTTC
CASSEQTGTDEQYF
>TRBD1|TRBV19|.|TRBJ1-5
TGTGCCAGTAGTATAGGACAGGGGGCTGCTCAGCCCCAGCATTTT
CASSIGQGAAQPQHF
>.|TRBV18|.|TRBJ2-2
TGTGCCAGCTCACCGACAGGACCCTCGAACACCGGGGAGCTGTTTTTT
CASSPTGPSNTGELFF
>.|TRBV27|.|TRBJ2-4
TGTGCCAGCAGGACAACCAGCAAAGCCAAAAACATTCAGTACTTC
CASRTTSKAKNIQYF
>TRBD1|TRBV18|many|TRBJ1-5
TGTGCCAGCTCACCCGACAGGGGTGGTAATCAGCCCCAGCATTTT
CASSPDRGGNQPQHF
>.|TRBV6-4|once|TRBJ2-3
TGTGCCAGCAGTTCCGGGACTAGCACAGATACGCAGTATTTT
CASSSGTSTDTQYF
>.|TRBV5-8|.|TRBJ1-1
TGTGCCAGCACCTGGGGGCCCACTGAAGCTTTCTTT
CASTWGPTEAFF
>.|TRBV5-1|.|TRBJ2-7
TGCGCCAGCAGCTTGCGTTCGGGTTCCTACGAGCAGTACTTC
CASSLRSGSYEQYF
>.|TRBV7-9|.|TRBJ2-2
TGTGCCAGCAGCGGGCGGACACTCAACACCGGGGAGCTGTTTTTT
CASSGRTLNTGELFF
>.|TRBV2|.|TRBJ1-1
TGTGCCAGCAGTGCAAACGGACATATCTCTGAAGCTTTCTTT
CASSANGHISEAFF
>.|TRBV18|.|TRBJ1-2
TGTGCCAGCTCCCTCGCCCGGCCGGGAGGTTATGGCTACACCTTC
CASSLARPGGYGYTF
>.|TRBV19|.|TRBJ1-2
TGTGCCAGTAGTATAGAAAAAGGGGCGAACTATGGCTACACCTTC
CASSIEKGANYGYTF
>.|TRBV27|.|TRBJ1-3
TGTGCCAGCATGACACGCTCTGGAAACACCATATATTTT
CASMTRSGNTIYF
>TRBD1|TRBV6-5|.|TRBJ1-4
TGTGCCAGCAGGGGGACAGGGCTAAATGAAAAACTGTTTTTT
CASRGTGLNEKLFF
>TRBD1|TRBV3-1/TRBV3-2|.|TRBJ2-7
TGTGCCAGCAGCCAAGCTCAGGGGGCAGGCGAGCAGTACTTC
CASSQAQGAGEQYF
>.|TRBV7-2|.|TRBJ1-4
TGTGCCAGCAGCTTAGGTCAGGGCGTAGCTAATGAAAAACTGTTTTTT
CASSLGQGVANEKLFF
>TRBD1|TRBV10-3|.|TRBJ1-1
TGTGCCATCAGGCAGGGACAGGGCGGGACTGAAGCTTTCTTT
CAIRQGQGGTEAFF
>TRBD1|TRBV25-1|.|TRBJ1-2
TGTGCCAGCAGACGAACAGGGGGAGACTATGGCTACACCTTC
CASRRTGGDYGYTF
>.|TRBV5-1|.|TRBJ2-7
TGCGCCAGCAGCCTTTCTCAGGGGACCCACGAGCAGTACTTC
CASSLSQGTHEQYF